The present T cell receptor beta chain was sequenced within a study of blood T cells in healthy people across ages. This clonotype showed up just a few times. A second PCR, run for about 7 to 11 cycles, used a sample-barcoded 5' primer plus a J-beta primer mix. Every cDNA molecule bore a tag from a template-switch adaptor containing 12 random nucleotides. TCRdb itself ran the 5' RACE reads through MiXCR, one entry per CDR3 protein. The sample includes roughly 1 million distinct CDR3 sequences, around 27% seen only once; the top ten take approximately 0.79%. This CDR3 spans 15 amino acids. Germline values: CDR1 SGHAT, CDR2 FQNNGV. The ends were cut back, 4 bases at V and 3 bases at J, with 13 bases in the middle. This sample was shared with a second study, whose subject was T cells of mothers and their children. Per that study: Researchers report slightly higher, though non-significant, overlap in related mother-child pairs than in unrelated pairs.

This sequence originates from a girl aged 2 to 9 in good health. This chain joins TRBV11-2 and TRBJ1-5, with D possibly TRBD1 on 6 matching bases. What was sequenced was blood. CDR3 coding DNA: TGTGCCAGCAGCTGGGGGCGGGGGATCAATCAGCCCCAGCATTTT. Encoded protein: CASSWGRGINQPQHF.